This T cell receptor beta chain appears in the sequencing data of a study of blood T cells in healthy people across ages. The second PCR ran about 6 to 12 cycles with a sample-barcoded 5' primer and J-beta primers. A single record per CDR3 protein comes from TCRdb applying MiXCR to the 5' RACE reads. This sample has roughly 1,800,000 distinct CDR3 sequences, with about 50% found just once. In terms of origin and age, donors were healthy Caucasian individuals from Russia aged about 6 to 90. RNA extraction gave at least 5 micrograms of total RNA per sample. Germline-derived CDR1 and CDR2 are MDHEN and SYDVKM. CDR3 length: 17 amino acids. V shed 2 bases, J shed 5 bases, and the junction held 13 bases outside the gene matches. Study-wide findings and caveats: PBMCs were not sorted, which prevented a conclusive comparison of naive versus antigen-experienced cells. Per-million-T-cell TCR beta diversity fell roughly linearly with age.

About this clonotype: The antigen is unknown.

This chain connects TRBV28 to TRBJ2-5, with TRBD1 identical over 8 bases. This clonotype was obtained from a woman aged 40 to 50 in good health. Sequenced: blood. The CDR3 sequence is CASSLAGQALGGETQYF. The CDR3, as DNA: TGTGCCAGCAGTTTAGCGGGACAGGCCCTCGGCGGTGAGACCCAGTACTTC.